This T cell receptor (beta chain) derives from a study of early T cells in non-severe SARS-CoV-2 infection. In the study overall: Unsorted whole blood bulk RNA was sequenced, with unpaired chains.

Unique molecular identifiers (one per individual cDNA molecule) were attached. TCRdb re-called the 5' RACE reads through MiXCR, storing one row per CDR3 protein. The sample holds some 60,000 distinct CDR3 sequences, less than 9.5% seen once. Germline assignment: CDR1 MNHNY and CDR2 SVGAGI (reference sequence). J lost 8 bases, V lost 10 bases, and 6 bases had no gene match. CDR3 length: 12 amino acids. This clonotype was counted ten times or more. V gene TRBV6-6 combines with J gene TRBJ2-1; 9 nucleotides align to TRBD2. The clonotype comes from an adult who was a healthcare worker with PCR-confirmed SARS-CoV-2 infection or an uninfected control (not recorded which). Sequences were obtained from whole blood. CDR3 DNA sequence: TGTGCCACTTCCAGGACTAGCGATGAGCAGTTCTTC. Protein sequence: CATSRTSDEQFF.